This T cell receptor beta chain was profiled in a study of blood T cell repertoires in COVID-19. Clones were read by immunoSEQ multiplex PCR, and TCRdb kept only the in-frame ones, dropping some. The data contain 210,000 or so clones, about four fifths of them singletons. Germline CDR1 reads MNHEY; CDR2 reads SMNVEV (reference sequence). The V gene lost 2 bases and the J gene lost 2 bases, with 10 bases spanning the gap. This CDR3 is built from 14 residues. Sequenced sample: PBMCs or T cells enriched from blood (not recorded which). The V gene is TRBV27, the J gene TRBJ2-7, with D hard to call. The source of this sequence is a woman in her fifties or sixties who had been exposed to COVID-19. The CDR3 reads CASSLSYPTYEQYF. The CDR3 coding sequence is TGTGCCAGCAGTTTAAGCTACCCGACCTACGAGCAGTACTTC.